Below, 8 T cell receptor beta chains from the same sample are listed, as sequenced in a study of blood T cell repertoires in COVID-19. The data were produced by immunoSEQ multiplex PCR, yet TCRdb's version contains in-frame clones alone and is incomplete. This table holds roughly 200,000 clones, just under 80% found once. The sample taken for sequencing was peripheral blood. The receptor set was obtained from a man aged 70 or older with active or convalescent COVID-19.

The chain joins TRBV7-9 to TRBJ1-6, with no clear D. The CDR3 has 13 residues. Deletions cut 0 bases from V and 11 bases from J, with 8 bases between. Germline loops: CDR1 SEHNR, CDR2 FQNEAQ (reference sequence). CDR3 loop: CASSLALGTPLHF. In DNA, the CDR3 is TGTGCCAGCAGCTTAGCGCTAGGAACACCCCTCCACTTT.

This chain connects TRBV5-5 to TRBJ1-1; D might be TRBD1 (6 bases). This CDR3 contains 14 residues. Germline values: CDR1 SGHKS, CDR2 YYEKEE (reference sequence). Trimming removed 1 base from V and 3 bases from J, with 10 bases in between. The CDR3 loop is CASSLLGGYTEAFF. CDR3 nucleotide sequence: TGTGCCAGCAGCTTGTTAGGGGGTTACACTGAAGCTTTCTTT.

J is TRBJ1-6 and V is TRBV6-1, with a tentative D call TRBD1 (6 bases). Trimming took off 2 bases at V and 0 bases at J, with 14 bases between the two ends. The CDR3 covers 18 residues. CDR1 is MNHNS, CDR2 SASEGT, per germline. The CDR3 coding sequence is TGTGCCAGCAGTGAAAGACAGGATCCGAGCTCCTATAATTCACCCCTCCACTTT. This translates into CASSERQDPSSYNSPLHF.

The chain couples TRBV5-1 to TRBJ1-5, with 9 bases that match TRBD1. After removal of 0 bases from V and 6 bases from J, the junction contained 1 base not matched to a gene. The V gene's germline CDR1 is SGHRS and CDR2 YFSETQ. CDR3 length equals 14 residues. The CDR3 is CASSLGTGVQPQHF. The CDR3 nucleotides read TGCGCCAGCAGCTTGGGGACAGGGGTTCAGCCCCAGCATTTT.

The V gene is TRBV6-5, the J gene TRBJ1-2, with 7 bases aligning to TRBD1. The germline gives CDR1 MNHEY, CDR2 SVGAGI. V lost 0 bases, J lost 7 bases, and 2 bases stayed unmatched. The CDR3 length is 13 residues. DNA for the CDR3: TGTGCCAGCAGTTACTCGGGACAGAGTGGCTACACCTTC. Protein: CASSYSGQSGYTF.

V and J are TRBV9 and TRBJ2-7; 10 nucleotides agree with TRBD1. J gave up 2 bases and V 4 bases, and 6 bases lay outside the gene matches. The CDR3 totals 15 residues. From germline, CDR1 is SGDLS and CDR2 YYNGEE. CDR3 in DNA: TGTGCCAGCAGCCGGGAAGGACAGGGGGCCTACGAGCAGTACTTC. Protein sequence: CASSREGQGAYEQYF.

This clone was seen more than once but under ten times. This rearrangement joins TRBV2 to TRBJ2-1; TRBD2 matches at 14 bases. Unmatched junction bases numbered 16, after V lost 7 bases and J lost 14 bases. Germline V CDR1 and CDR2: SNHLY, FYNNEI. This CDR3 spans 16 amino acids. CDR3 protein: CASTTGGGTSGSGKFF. Here the CDR3 DNA reads TGTGCCAGCACAACCGGGGGCGGGACTAGCGGGAGTGGGAAGTTCTTC.

The gene calls are TRBV30 and TRBJ2-1; D might be TRBD2 (6 bases). The germline V gene has CDR1 GTSNPN and CDR2 SVGIG (reference sequence). V lost 2 bases to trimming and J lost 10 bases, with 15 bases between them. The CDR3 is made up of 13 amino acids. The CDR3 loop reads CAWSKVAEVEQFF. CDR3 DNA sequence: TGTGCCTGGAGTAAAGTAGCGGAGGTAGAGCAGTTCTTC.